This TCR beta chain was sequenced in a study of blood T cell repertoires in COVID-19. This CDR3 region has 13 residues. Germline V CDR1 and CDR2: MNHEY, SVGAGI. V lost 7 bases and J lost 9, with 18 bases in between. TCRdb's table, derived via immunoSEQ multiplex PCR, lists solely in-frame clones and lacks some. This table holds 100,000 to 150,000 clones, 88% found once. V and J are TRBV6-5 and TRBJ1-2, with D possibly being TRBD1 (5 bases). Sequencing used peripheral blood. The receptor was derived from a human donor in a cohort sampled during active COVID-19. CDR3 nucleotides: TGTGCCAGCACAACGTCCGTCACAGGTAGCTACACCTTC. It yields the protein CASTTSVTGSYTF.